The count of the clone carrying this T cell receptor (beta chain) is one. The antigen remains undetermined. Germline V gives CDR1 SGDLS, CDR2 YYNGEE. V shed 3 bases, J shed 8 bases, and the junction held 4 bases outside the gene matches. The CDR3 is 14 residues long. The sample is drawn from a study of shared clonotypes between healthy human individuals. Study in general: Aged 18 to 49, the donors were two women and three men.

Terminally differentiated effector memory CD45RA+ cells were excluded by CCR7 positive selection of CD45RO-negative cells. Study-wide results and limits: The rarefaction results pointed to incomplete sorted-subset sequencing despite large depth. A generally larger estimated richness was seen in naive subsets than in memory subsets.

The sorted-subset replicate PCRs were given 150 to 200 ng DNA, which is about 30,000 T cell genomes. The repertoire was sequenced with immunoSEQ multiplex PCR; TCRdb's copy has only in-frame clones and lacks some. The table shows 800,000 to 950,000 clones, with approximately 97% occurring only once. The rearrangement links TRBV9 to TRBJ2-1; 11 bases are shared with TRBD1. The TCR originated in a man aged 30-40 years in good health. Sequenced material: naive CD8+ T cells sorted from blood. For the CDR3, the DNA is TGTGCCAGCAGCGGGACAGGGGGCGTCGATGAGCAGTTCTTC. This gives the protein CASSGTGGVDEQFF.